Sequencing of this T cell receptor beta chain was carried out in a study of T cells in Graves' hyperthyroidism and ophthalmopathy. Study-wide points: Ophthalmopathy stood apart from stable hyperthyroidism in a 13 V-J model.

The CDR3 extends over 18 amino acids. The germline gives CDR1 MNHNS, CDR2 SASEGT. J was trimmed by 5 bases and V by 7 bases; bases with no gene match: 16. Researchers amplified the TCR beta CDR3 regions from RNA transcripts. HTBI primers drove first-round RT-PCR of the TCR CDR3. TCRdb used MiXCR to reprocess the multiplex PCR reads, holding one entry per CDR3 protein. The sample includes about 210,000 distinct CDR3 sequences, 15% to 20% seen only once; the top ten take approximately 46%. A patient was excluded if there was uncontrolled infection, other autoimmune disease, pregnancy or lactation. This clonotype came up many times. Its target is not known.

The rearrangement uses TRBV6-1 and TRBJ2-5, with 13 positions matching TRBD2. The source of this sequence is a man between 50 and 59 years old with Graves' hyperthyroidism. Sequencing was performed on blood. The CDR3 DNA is TGTGCCAGCACATGGACAGTGGGGACTAGCGGGGTCGGGGAGACCCAGTACTTC. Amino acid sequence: CASTWTVGTSGVGETQYF.